Shown below are 20 T cell receptor beta chains from a single sample sequenced in a study of patients and donors after allogeneic stem cell transplantation. TCRdb processed the RT-PCR reads anew with MiXCR; each CDR3 protein has one entry. The table shows some 200,000 distinct CDR3 sequences, with 41% occurring only once. The sequenced sample was blood, either unsorted or a sorted T cell fraction (not recorded which). All receptors come from a human donor who was either an allogeneic HSCT recipient or a stem cell or donor lymphocyte infusion donor (not recorded which). It is not recorded whose cells these are; they may come from a transplant donor.

The chain is built from TRBV5-1 and TRBJ2-1; D perhaps matches TRBD1 (6 bases). V was shortened by 3 bases and J by 8 bases, with 21 bases between the two germline ends. Germline CDR1 is SGHRS and CDR2 is YFSETQ. This CDR3 spans 16 amino acids. CDR3 region: CASSSSSGTQFDEQFF. The CDR3 bases are TGCGCCAGCAGCTCCAGTTCCGGGACACAGTTCGATGAGCAGTTCTTC.

This chain joins TRBV5-4 and TRBJ1-2; no reliable D call. Germline V gives CDR1 SGHNT, CDR2 YYREEE (reference sequence). Between the trimmed V and J ends, which lost 4 bases and 4 bases, there was a span of 14 bases. CDR3 length: 14 residues. CDR3 in amino acids: CASSPSGSGYGYTF. Written as DNA, the CDR3 is TGTGCCAGCAGCCCCTCGGGCTCCGGCTATGGCTACACCTTC. Complete variable domain (other parts from reference TRBV5-4 and TRBJ1-2): ETGVTQSPTHLIKTRGQQVTLRCSSQSGHNTVSWYQQALGQGPQFIFQYYREEENGRGNFPPRFSGLQFPNYSSELNVNALELDDSALYLCASSPSGSGYGYTFGSGTRLTVV.

The sample holds a few counts of this clonotype. The V and J genes are TRBV19 and TRBJ1-1, with a weak D call TRBD1 (5 bases). With 6 bases removed from V and 4 bases from J, the gap between germline ends came to 12 bases. CDR3 length: 13 amino acids. Germline values: CDR1 LNHDA, CDR2 SQIVND (reference sequence). The CDR3 sequence: CASSQGSGTEAFF. CDR3 DNA: TGTGCCAGTAGCCAGGGTTCGGGCACTGAAGCTTTCTTT.

The chain employs TRBV12-3 or TRBV12-4 and TRBJ2-3; weak D call: TRBD2 (6 bases). The CDR3 has 14 amino acids. The V end was cut by 3 bases, the J end by 3 bases, with 10 bases between. CDR3 sequence (DNA): TGTGCCAGCAGTTTGGGCGGGATGACAGATACGCAGTATTTT. This sequence encodes CASSLGGMTDTQYF.

This clonotype showed up just a few times. The chain has TRBV29-1 and TRBJ1-2, with D possibly matching TRBD1 (6 bases). Trimming cost V 7 bases and J 8 bases, with 20 bases left between them. Germline-derived CDR1 and CDR2 are SQVTM and ANQGSEA. CDR3 length: 13 amino acids. The CDR3 is CSAGQFQLEGYTF. The CDR3 coding sequence is TGCAGCGCCGGACAGTTCCAGTTGGAGGGCTACACCTTC.

This clonotype was seen only a few times. This rearrangement joins TRBV7-8 to TRBJ1-6; TRBD1 is a possible D gene (5 bases). Germline loops: CDR1 SGHVS, CDR2 FQNEAQ. V was shortened by 2 bases and J by 10 bases, with 15 bases between the two germline ends. CDR3 length equals 15 residues. The CDR3 DNA follows: TGTGCCAGCAGCTTAAGGCAGGGCGCAGGATCACCCCTCCACTTT. This encodes CASSLRQGAGSPLHF.

This clonotype appeared a single time. The CDR3 spells CASTPEAPLYSTEAFF. The CDR3 DNA follows: TGTGCCAGCACCCCGGAGGCCCCTCTCTATTCCACTGAAGCTTTCTTT. This chain uses TRBV28 with TRBJ1-1, with D hard to call. V shed 7 bases and J shed 4 bases, with 22 bases lying between them. This CDR3 spans 16 amino acids. Germline CDR1 is MDHEN and CDR2 is SYDVKM.

This clonotype has a handful of counts. The chain recombines TRBV6-5 with TRBJ2-4, with a possible D match to TRBD2 (6 bases). Trimming removed 6 bases at V and 7 bases at J, with 16 bases between. This CDR3 spans 14 amino acids. CDR1 and CDR2 (germline): MNHEY, SVGAGI. This CDR3 is CASSKGLEGNIQYF. The CDR3 region has the DNA TGTGCCAGCAGCAAGGGACTGGAGGGGAACATTCAGTACTTC.

The rearrangement links TRBV20-1 to TRBJ2-3, with 10 bases lining up with TRBD2. CDR1 DFQATT and CDR2 SNEGSKA come from the germline V gene (reference sequence). V lost 6 bases to trimming and J lost 3 bases; unmatched junction nucleotides: 18. The CDR3 is 18 residues long. The CDR3 protein is CSAPQPASGRAGTDTQYF. The CDR3 region has the DNA TGCAGTGCCCCACAGCCGGCGAGCGGGAGGGCCGGAACAGATACGCAGTATTTT.

In its sample, this clonotype was seen a few times. The chain joins TRBV5-1 to TRBJ1-3; 7 nucleotides line up with TRBD1. CDR1 SGHRS and CDR2 YFSETQ come from the germline V gene. Losses at the gene ends were 0 bases for V and 0 bases for J; bases not matched to a gene: 0. The CDR3 runs 15 residues. The CDR3 loop is CASSLGDSSGNTIYF. DNA of the CDR3: TGCGCCAGCAGCTTGGGGGACAGCTCTGGAAACACCATATATTTT.

This clonotype was counted only a few times. The genes are TRBV7-2 and TRBJ2-1, with D hard to call. The CDR3 is 17 residues long. V was clipped by 8 bases and J by 0 bases, with 20 bases between them. Germline V gene data show CDR1 as SGHTA and CDR2 as FQGNSA. CDR3 in DNA: TGTGCCAGCCTCCTTCAATCTCCAGGTAGCTCCTACAATGAGCAGTTCTTC. Encoded protein: CASLLQSPGSSYNEQFF.

This chain links TRBV6-5 with TRBJ2-7; 11 bases map to TRBD1. CDR1 and CDR2 (germline): MNHEY, SVGAGI. CDR3 length equals 15 residues. The V gene end was trimmed by 1 base and the J gene end by 6 bases; junction bases not matched to a gene: 5. The CDR3 loop reads CASSYFGQGAFEQYF. In nucleotides, the CDR3 is TGTGCCAGCAGTTACTTCGGACAGGGGGCGTTCGAGCAGTACTTC.

This clonotype was seen more than once but under ten times. This sequence joins TRBV4-3 and TRBJ1-1; D perhaps matches TRBD1 (6 bases). The CDR3 sequence is 21 residues long. Germline assignment: CDR1 LGHNA and CDR2 YSLEER. Trimming pared 0 bases from V and 0 bases from J, leaving 26 bases between. CDR3 sequence: CASSQEVGQTFPTFMNTEAFF. The CDR3 nucleotides read TGCGCCAGCAGCCAAGAAGTAGGACAGACCTTTCCGACCTTTATGAACACTGAAGCTTTCTTT.

In this sample, this clonotype turned up a few times. The chain recombines TRBV5-1 with TRBJ1-1; 7 bases agree with TRBD1. V was pared by 4 bases and J by 0 bases, with 9 bases of the junction left unmatched. The CDR3 sequence is 16 residues long. Germline V gives CDR1 SGHRS, CDR2 YFSETQ. The CDR3 nucleotides read TGCGCCAGCAGCCGGGACAGATCCTACATGAACACTGAAGCTTTCTTT. Its protein is CASSRDRSYMNTEAFF.

The rearrangement uses TRBV10-3 and TRBJ1-1; D gene ambiguous. Per the germline V gene, CDR1 is ENHRY and CDR2 is SYGVKD. V shed 2 bases and J shed 2 bases, with 15 bases lying between them. This CDR3 region has 16 residues. In DNA, the CDR3 is TGTGCCATCAGTGAGATCTATACAGCGATTAACACTGAAGCTTTCTTT. This encodes CAISEIYTAINTEAFF.

V gene TRBV12-3 or TRBV12-4 combines with J gene TRBJ2-2; 10 bases line up with TRBD2. The CDR3 consists of 15 residues. Losses at the gene ends were 6 bases for V and 3 bases for J; bases not matched to a gene: 4. Here the CDR3 reads CASRLAGDYTGELFF. CDR3 DNA sequence: TGTGCCAGCAGGCTAGCGGGAGATTACACCGGGGAGCTGTTTTTT.

The chain has TRBV5-4 and TRBJ2-3, with D uncertain. This CDR3 is built from 16 residues. Trimming stripped 0 bases from V and 1 base from J, with 12 bases between. Germline V CDR1 and CDR2: SGHNT, YYREEE (reference sequence). For the CDR3, the DNA is TGTGCCAGCAGCTTGGGGGCCGGGTCTCGCACAGATACGCAGTATTTT. Its translation is CASSLGAGSRTDTQYF.

The chain has TRBV20-1 and TRBJ1-2; D might be TRBD1 (5 bases). The V end was cut by 3 bases, the J end by 6 bases, with 14 bases between. Germline loops: CDR1 DFQATT, CDR2 SNEGSKA (reference sequence). The CDR3 covers 13 residues. The CDR3 is CSASQSWGDGYTF. The CDR3 DNA reads as TGCAGTGCTAGCCAATCCTGGGGGGATGGCTACACCTTC.

The chain uses TRBV18 and TRBJ1-5; D ambiguous. CDR3 size: 13 residues. Germline V gene data show CDR1 as KGHSH and CDR2 as LQKENI. V lost 4 bases and J lost 7, with 11 bases in between. CDR3 residues: CASSLQDSQPQHF. The CDR3 DNA reads as TGTGCCAGCTCACTGCAGGATTCGCAGCCCCAGCATTTT. The variable domain in full, completed from reference TRBV18 and TRBJ1-5, reads NAGVMQNPRHLVRRRGQEARLRCSPMKGHSHVYWYRQLPEEGLKFMVYLQKENIIDESGMPKERFSAEFPKEGPSILRIQQVVRGDSAAYFCASSLQDSQPQHFGDGTRLSIL.

The chain carries TRBV5-8 and TRBJ1-5; D gene ambiguous. CDR1 is SGHTS, CDR2 YDEGEE, per germline. Trimming removed 0 bases at V and 0 bases at J, with 10 bases between. The CDR3 has 16 amino acids. CDR3 region: CASSLEWEYSNQPQHF. In DNA form, the CDR3 reads TGTGCCAGCAGCTTGGAATGGGAATATAGCAATCAGCCCCAGCATTTT.